This TCR beta chain is from a study of siplizumab effects on memory and regulatory T cells. TCRdb keeps only in-frame clones here, not all; method: immunoSEQ multiplex PCR. The table includes tens of thousands of clones, 80% to 95% detected once. This CDR3 is 15 amino acids long. CDR1 is LNHDA, CDR2 SQIVND, per germline (reference sequence). V gave up 5 bases and J gave up 2 bases; unmatched junction bases: 8. The specimen sequenced was CD8+ T cells sorted from blood. The sequence was obtained from a human donor in good health. The J gene is TRBJ2-7, the V gene TRBV19; TRBD1 agrees at 8 bases. DNA for the CDR3: TGTGCCAGTAGTGATGGGGACAGGTTGACCTACGAGCAGTACTTC. It yields the protein CASSDGDRLTYEQYF.